This T cell receptor beta chain was identified during a study of beta chain features in type 1 diabetes. Notes on the study in general: An over-representation of cells with high TCR expression could result from cDNA sequencing. Lower insertion and higher deletion counts appeared at VDJ junctions in type 1 diabetes patients. Researchers report that Type 1 diabetes patients had moderately but significantly shorter TCRB CDR3s across all four CD4+ subsets.

Sequenced material consisted of expressed TCRB transcripts (all of the isolated RNA was reverse transcribed). Profiled with immunoSEQ multiplex PCR; TCRdb holds only in-frame clones, not every one. The sample carries 150,000 to 200,000 clones, just over 8% recorded once. Sorting that relied on CD45RO/CCR7/CD25/CD127/CD95/CD27 yielded CD4+ naive, central memory, regulatory and stem cell-like memory cells. This clone was seen a handful of times. Its antigen remains unidentified. The V gene's germline CDR1 is SNHLY and CDR2 FYNNEI. Losses at the gene ends were 4 bases for V and 7 bases for J; bases not matched to a gene: 7. The CDR3 sequence is 14 residues long.

This chain uses TRBV2 with TRBJ1-1; 9 nucleotides line up with TRBD1. The source of this sequence is a woman aged 18-30 years with type 1 diabetes. The sequencing sample was made of central memory CD4+ T cells from blood. The CDR3 DNA is TGTGCCAGCAGTGTACAGGGGGCGCCCGGTGAAGCTTTCTTT. Its protein is CASSVQGAPGEAFF.